Listed below are T cell receptor beta chains from one sample, sequenced in a study of blood T cell repertoires in COVID-19. Assay: immunoSEQ multiplex PCR; the TCRdb copy retains only in-frame clones and omits some. The table has about 280,000 clones, just under 90% seen once. Input material: peripheral blood. These receptors were collected from a woman aged 25 to 39 with COVID-19, enrolled during active disease. The CDR3 runs from the conserved cysteine through the conserved F or W. D genes are given only for firm matches. Clone size is stated in some rows and not others, as once, few, many or a class when expanded.

clone_size j_call v_call d_call cdr3_aa cdr3_nt
- TRBJ1-1 TRBV27 - CASRGVGTEAFF TGTGCCAGCCGGGGGGTTGGCACTGAAGCTTTCTTT
once TRBJ1-5 TRBV7-9 - CASSLSYAGEGQPQHF TGTGCCAGCAGCTTATCCTATGCGGGTGAGGGTCAGCCCCAGCATTTT
- TRBJ1-4 TRBV5-5 TRBD1 CASSLIGTGNEKLFF TGTGCCAGCAGCTTGATCGGGACAGGGAATGAAAAACTGTTTTTT
- TRBJ2-1 TRBV5-1 - CASSSWYRRKGMDNEQFF TGCGCCAGCAGCTCGTGGTACCGCAGGAAGGGGATGGACAATGAGCAGTTCTTC
- TRBJ2-7 TRBV28 TRBD2 CASSFAVKVSGGYPYEQYF TGTGCCAGCAGTTTCGCGGTAAAAGTAAGCGGGGGGTACCCCTACGAGCAGTACTTC
- TRBJ2-7 TRBV7-8 TRBD2 CASSVRDYYEQYF TGTGCCAGCAGCGTACGGGACTACTACGAGCAGTACTTC
- TRBJ2-1 TRBV4-1 TRBD2 CASSQDYSGGAYNEQFF TGCGCCAGCAGCCAAGATTACAGCGGGGGGGCCTACAATGAGCAGTTCTTC
- TRBJ1-4 TRBV29-1 - CSVGGPFAGQVIMGYEKLFF TGCAGCGTCGGGGGTCCTTTTGCCGGGCAAGTAATAATGGGGTACGAAAAACTGTTTTTT
- TRBJ2-3 TRBV5-1 - CASSLAGLLTDTQYF TGCGCCAGCAGCTTGGCGGGACTGCTCACAGATACGCAGTATTTT
once TRBJ1-1 TRBV27 - CASSLNEVNTEAFF TGTGCCAGCAGTTTAAACGAGGTGAACACTGAAGCTTTCTTT
- TRBJ1-5 TRBV6-2/TRBV6-3 - CASSYFQGTQPQHF TGTGCCAGCAGTTATTTTCAGGGGACTCAGCCCCAGCATTTT